These 22 T cell receptor beta chains came from one sample sequenced in a study of T cell responses to AZD1222 COVID-19 vaccine. Repertoires were generated with immunoSEQ multiplex PCR, while TCRdb's copy carries only in-frame clones and drops some. The data show around 190,000 clones, 80% to 95% seen once. The source was peripheral blood, collected 28 days after the second AZD1222 dose. Receptor source: an adult who received the AZD1222 COVID-19 vaccine.

The chain is built from TRBV27 and TRBJ2-7; the match to TRBD2 covers 7 bases. Losses at the gene ends were 6 bases for V and 3 bases for J; bases not matched to a gene: 23. CDR1 and CDR2 (germline): MNHEY, SMNVEV (reference sequence). The CDR3 covers 19 residues. The CDR3 DNA is TGTGCCAGCAGCCTCCCCCAGATTGAGGGAGGGCCTATAGTCTACGAGCAGTACTTC. Its protein product is CASSLPQIEGGPIVYEQYF.

V usage is TRBV19 and J usage is TRBJ1-5; D gene uncertain. Germline CDR1 and CDR2: LNHDA and SQIVND (reference sequence). The CDR3 is 14 residues long. V lost 4 bases and J lost 0, with 7 bases in between. The CDR3 loop reads CASSSTASNQPQHF. DNA for the CDR3: TGTGCCAGTAGTAGCACAGCTAGCAATCAGCCCCAGCATTTT. The whole variable domain, remainder taken from reference TRBV19 and TRBJ1-5, is DGGITQSPKYLFRKEGQNVTLSCEQNLNHDAMYWYRQDPGQGLRLIYYSQIVNDFQKGDIAEGYSVSREKKESFPLTVTSAQKNPTAFYLCASSSTASNQPQHFGDGTRLSIL.

The chain joins TRBV7-9 to TRBJ2-5, with D unresolved. Germline CDR1 SEHNR, CDR2 FQNEAQ (reference sequence). The CDR3 consists of 17 residues. The germline V and J ends were trimmed by 2 bases and 3 bases, with 19 bases remaining between them. CDR3 residues: CASSLIQRPRQKETQYF. The CDR3 region has the DNA TGTGCCAGCAGCTTAATCCAGCGCCCGAGACAAAAAGAGACCCAGTACTTC.

The chain combines TRBV5-5 with TRBJ1-5; D uncertain. The V end was cut by 2 bases, the J end by 0 bases, with 6 bases between. Germline V lookup: CDR1 SGHKS, CDR2 YYEKEE (reference sequence). There are 14 residues in the CDR3. CDR3 sequence: CASSLPISNQPQHF. CDR3 DNA sequence: TGTGCCAGCAGCTTACCGATTAGCAATCAGCCCCAGCATTTT.

The rearrangement uses TRBV9 and TRBJ2-3, with TRBD1 identical over 7 bases. The V gene's germline CDR1 is SGDLS and CDR2 YYNGEE. V trimming: 4 bases; J trimming: 2 bases; junction bases outside the gene matches: 10. This CDR3 region has 16 residues. This chain's CDR3 is CASSTGTAGYTDTQYF. CDR3 in DNA: TGTGCCAGCAGCACCGGGACAGCAGGATACACAGATACGCAGTATTTT.

V and J are TRBV5-1 and TRBJ2-3; TRBD2 might be the D (6 bases). The V end lost 2 bases, the J end lost 2 bases, and 9 bases lay between the germline ends. The CDR3 runs 14 residues. Germline assignment: CDR1 SGHRS and CDR2 YFSETQ. The CDR3 loop is CASSLAGYTDTQYF. For the CDR3, the DNA is TGCGCCAGCAGCTTAGCGGGTTACACAGATACGCAGTATTTT.

V is TRBV4-3 and J is TRBJ1-1, with 7 bases identical to TRBD1. Germline CDR1 and CDR2: LGHNA and YSLEER. V lost 0 bases and J lost 1; bases outside the gene matches: 5. This CDR3 is built from 16 residues. Here the CDR3 reads CASSQDGGDRNTEAFF. The CDR3 DNA reads TGCGCCAGCAGCCAAGATGGTGGGGACAGGAACACTGAAGCTTTCTTT.

V gene TRBV15 combines with J gene TRBJ2-3; no firm D call. V lost 1 base and J lost 4, with 9 bases in between. In germline, CDR1 is LNHNV, CDR2 YYDKDF (reference sequence). The CDR3 sequence is 14 residues long. DNA of the CDR3: TGTGCCACCAGCAGAGGAAGCTCCTCAGATACGCAGTATTTT. Translation gives CATSRGSSSDTQYF.

The chain recombines TRBV24-1 with TRBJ2-2, with 10 bases lining up with TRBD1. The length of the CDR3 is 15 residues. Trimming removed 4 bases from V and 5 bases from J; junction bases left unmatched: 3. Per the germline V gene, CDR1 is KGHDR and CDR2 is SFDVKD. DNA of the CDR3: TGTGCCACCAGTGACCCGGGACAGGGGACCGGGGAGCTGTTTTTT. It encodes CATSDPGQGTGELFF.

This clone was observed once. Other DNA sequences in the sample encode the same CDR3. The J gene is TRBJ2-7, the V gene TRBV6-5; D may be TRBD2 (6 bases). The CDR3 is made up of 14 amino acids. Trimming shortened V by 2 bases and J by 4 bases, and 12 bases separated the two germline ends. Germline CDR1 and CDR2: MNHEY and SVGAGI. CDR3 loop: CASSYGGGGYEQYF. The CDR3 region has the DNA TGTGCCAGCAGTTACGGGGGAGGAGGTTACGAGCAGTACTTC.

V usage is TRBV4-2 and J usage is TRBJ1-1; D may be TRBD1 (5 bases). Trimming took 2 bases from V and 1 from J, leaving 8 bases between them. The germline V gene has CDR1 LGHNA and CDR2 YNFKEQ. The CDR3 totals 14 residues. In DNA form, the CDR3 reads TGTGCCAGCAGCCAACCTCAGGGGAACACTGAAGCTTTCTTT. It codes for CASSQPQGNTEAFF.

This chain uses TRBV4-1 with TRBJ2-2; 8 nucleotides agree with TRBD2. V was pared by 1 base and J by 5 bases, with 6 bases of the junction left unmatched. CDR1 and CDR2 (germline): MGHRA, YSYEKL. This CDR3 has 16 amino acids. Written as DNA, the CDR3 is TGCGCCAGCAGCCAAGCCGGGAGGGCCGGGACCGGGGAGCTGTTTTTT. Amino acid sequence: CASSQAGRAGTGELFF.

In this sample, this clone turned up once. The rearrangement joins TRBV6-5 to TRBJ2-7, with 8 bases fitting TRBD1. V lost 4 bases and J lost 2; bases outside the gene matches: 7. Germline V gene data show CDR1 as MNHEY and CDR2 as SVGAGI. The CDR3 consists of 15 residues. The DNA for the CDR3 is TGTGCCAGCAGTTCGGCGAGGACAGGGACCTACGAGCAGTACTTC. This gives the protein CASSSARTGTYEQYF.

In this sample, this clone turned up once. The chain uses TRBV2 and TRBJ1-6; D is ambiguous. From germline, CDR1 is SNHLY and CDR2 FYNNEI. The CDR3 is 14 amino acids. With 2 bases removed from V and 4 bases from J, the gap between germline ends came to 6 bases. The CDR3 DNA is TGTGCCAGCAGTGAAACAGTGTATAATTCACCCCTCCACTTT. Its protein product is CASSETVYNSPLHF.

The chain joins TRBV4-1 to TRBJ1-5, with D possibly being TRBD1 (5 bases). CDR1 MGHRA and CDR2 YSYEKL come from the germline V gene. The CDR3 length is 16 residues. V lost 1 base to trimming and J lost 1 base, with 11 bases between them. This CDR3 is CASSQVLGDSNQPQHF. CDR3 DNA sequence: TGCGCCAGCAGCCAAGTCCTAGGGGACAGCAATCAGCCCCAGCATTTT.

This clone appeared a single time. The V gene is TRBV10-2, the J gene TRBJ1-6, with TRBD1 identical over 10 bases. This CDR3 has 18 residues. The germline gives CDR1 WSHSY, CDR2 SAAADI. V lost 4 bases, J lost 5 bases, and 11 bases stayed unmatched. The chain's CDR3 is CASSGRDRGGYNNSPLHF. In DNA, the CDR3 is TGCGCCAGCAGTGGAAGGGACAGGGGAGGCTATAATAATTCACCCCTCCACTTT.

The table lists this clone with a count of one. The chain employs TRBV14 and TRBJ1-4, with D maybe TRBD1 (6 bases). The germline gives CDR1 SGHDN, CDR2 FVKESK. This CDR3 region has 15 residues. V was pared by 2 bases and J by 4 bases, with 11 bases between. Here the CDR3 DNA reads TGTGCCAGCAGCCAAAAGACAGGAGTTAATGAAAAACTGTTTTTT. Translated: CASSQKTGVNEKLFF. Combining the CDR3 with reference TRBV14 and TRBJ1-4 gives the whole variable domain EAGVTQFPSHSVIEKGQTVTLRCDPISGHDNLYWYRRVMGKEIKFLLHFVKESKQDESGMPNNRFLAERTGGTYSTLKVQPAELEDSGVYFCASSQKTGVNEKLFFGSGTQLSVL.

The chain is built from TRBV6-6 and TRBJ1-2; no clear D. V was trimmed by 0 bases and J by 8 bases, leaving 16 bases between them. Per the germline V gene, CDR1 is MNHNY and CDR2 is SVGAGI (reference sequence). There are 15 residues in the CDR3. The CDR3 is CASSYSNIPMQGYTF. For the CDR3, the DNA is TGTGCCAGCAGTTACTCGAATATCCCTATGCAGGGCTACACCTTC.

The chain uses TRBV5-6 and TRBJ2-7; 8 bases match TRBD1. The CDR3 spans 15 residues. The J segment lost 0 bases and the V segment lost 4 bases, leaving 6 bases of the junction unmatched. The germline CDR1 and CDR2 sequences are SGHDT and YYEEEE. DNA of the CDR3: TGTGCCAGCAGCCCCTGGGACAGGAGCTCCTACGAGCAGTACTTC. Protein: CASSPWDRSSYEQYF.

The CDR3 sequence: CATSRAPRAGGNQPQHF. Here the CDR3 DNA reads TGTGCCACCAGCAGAGCCCCTCGGGCGGGGGGCAATCAGCCCCAGCATTTT. The J gene is TRBJ1-5, the V gene TRBV15, with D possibly matching TRBD1 (5 bases). Germline V gene lookup returns CDR1 LNHNV and CDR2 YYDKDF (reference sequence). The length of the CDR3 is 17 residues. The V gene lost 1 base and the J gene lost 2 bases, with 15 bases spanning the gap.

In its sample, this clone was seen once. This chain links TRBV30 with TRBJ1-5, with a weak D call TRBD1 (6 bases). CDR3 length: 14 residues. Germline loops: CDR1 GTSNPN, CDR2 SVGIG (reference sequence). Trimming left V 1 base short and J 3 bases short, with 10 bases between. In DNA, the CDR3 is TGTGCCTGGAGTGAGGGACACCACAATCAGCCCCAGCATTTT. Translating gives CAWSEGHHNQPQHF.

The chain recombines TRBV30 with TRBJ1-5, with 7 positions matching TRBD1. V lost 0 bases to trimming and J lost 6 bases; unmatched junction nucleotides: 2. The CDR3 totals 13 residues. CDR1 is GTSNPN and CDR2 is SVGIG in the germline V gene (reference sequence). As DNA, the CDR3 is TGTGCCTGGAGTGTCCGGGACAGTCAGCCCCAGCATTTT. Translating it yields CAWSVRDSQPQHF. The complete variable domain, with remaining parts taken from reference TRBV30 and TRBJ1-5, reads SQTIHQWPATLVQPVGSPLSLECTVEGTSNPNLYWYRQAAGRGLQLLFYSVGIGQISSEVPQNLSASRPQDRQFILSSKKLLLSDSGFYLCAWSVRDSQPQHFGDGTRLSIL.